This TCR beta chain was recorded in a study of blood T cell repertoires in COVID-19. As for the study in general: From T cells, B-cell-depleted T cells, or PBMCs came the material, which was cDNA or gDNA.

How the authors handled the data: Reference gene primer amplification yielded estimated nucleated cell counts. Using immunoSEQ multiplex PCR, the repertoire was profiled, and TCRdb retains in-frame clones only, with some absent. Clone size and V and J calls were adopted from that table, with D and trimming inferred from the DNA. The sample contains approximately 88,000 clones, roughly 80% of which appear only once. This CDR3 spans 16 amino acids. Germline loops: CDR1 SQVTM, CDR2 ANQGSEA. V lost 1 base, J lost 3 bases, and 15 bases lay in between. The source is an elderly woman with acute or convalescent COVID-19. Input material: peripheral blood. The rearrangement uses TRBV29-1 and TRBJ1-4, with TRBD1 as a possible D gene (5 bases). The CDR3 reads CSVEALGGTANEKLFF. CDR3 nucleotide sequence: TGCAGCGTTGAAGCCCTCGGGGGGACGGCTAATGAAAAACTGTTTTTT.